A single sample is the source of the 2 T cell receptor beta chains below, sequenced in a study of blood T cell repertoires in COVID-19. Profiled with immunoSEQ multiplex PCR; TCRdb holds only in-frame clones, not every one. The data hold a few hundred thousand clones, with approximately 81% observed a single time. Sequencing used PBMCs or T cells enriched from blood (not recorded which). The receptors come from a woman aged 45-60 years who had been exposed to COVID-19.

The CDR3 DNA is TGTGCCAGCAGCCAAAGTCGACGACTAATAAATACGCAGTATTTT. Translated: CASSQSRRLINTQYF. This chain connects TRBV3-1 (or the pseudogene TRBV3-2) to TRBJ2-3; D possibly corresponds to TRBD2 (5 bases). Trimming removed 2 bases at V and 7 bases at J, with 16 bases between. Germline V CDR1 and CDR2: LGHDT, YNNKEL (reference sequence). This CDR3 has 15 residues.

The V call is TRBV7-2, the J call TRBJ2-1; a possible D gene is TRBD2 (5 bases). V was pared by 2 bases and J by 7 bases, with 12 bases between. This CDR3 is built from 14 residues. CDR1 is SGHTA, CDR2 FQGNSA, per germline. The CDR3 DNA follows: TGTGCCAGCAGCTTAAGCCCCGGGGTTAATGAGCAGTTCTTC. It translates to CASSLSPGVNEQFF.